Below, one T cell receptor beta chain is given with its context. Original data processing: By means of reference gene primer amplification, nucleated cell counts were estimated. This table comes from immunoSEQ multiplex PCR, and its TCRdb copy is limited to in-frame clones, with some not included. Clone size and V and J calls were adopted from that table, with D and trimming inferred from the DNA. The sample consists of approximately 61,000 clones, around 82% of them appearing once. J was trimmed by 6 bases and V by 4 bases; bases with no gene match: 12. The V gene's germline CDR1 is SGHTS and CDR2 YDEGEE. The CDR3 has 16 residues. These data are taken from a study of blood T cell repertoires in COVID-19.

This chain links TRBV5-8 with TRBJ2-4, with 8 positions matching TRBD1. This sequence was found in a man of 80 years or more with active or convalescent COVID-19. What was sequenced was peripheral blood. The CDR3 loop reads CASSQTGQDPGNIQYF. In nucleotides, the CDR3 is TGTGCCAGCAGCCAAACGGGACAGGACCCCGGAAACATTCAGTACTTC.